This is a list of T cell receptor beta chains from one sample in a study of blood T cell repertoires in COVID-19. Repertoires were generated with immunoSEQ multiplex PCR, while TCRdb's copy carries only in-frame clones and drops some. The table records a few hundred thousand clones, around 87% of them present only once. The source material was peripheral blood. Receptor source: a man aged 18 to 30 with active or convalescent COVID-19. The CDR3 runs from the conserved cysteine through the conserved F or W. A D gene is named only where the DNA matches it firmly. Clone size is not always given. Where it is, it says once, few, many or a class for expanded clones.

J gene: TRBJ1-1; V gene: TRBV10-2; D gene: TRBD1; clone size: NA; CDR3 protein: CASIRQGRGAEAFF; CDR3 DNA: TGCGCCAGCATACGACAGGGACGCGGAGCTGAAGCTTTCTTT
J gene: TRBJ2-3; V gene: TRBV11-1; D gene: NA; clone size: NA; CDR3 protein: CASSLATGGRGTDTQYF; CDR3 DNA: TGTGCCAGCAGCTTAGCGACCGGGGGTAGGGGAACAGATACGCAGTATTTT
J gene: TRBJ1-1; V gene: TRBV5-1; D gene: NA; clone size: few; CDR3 protein: CASSLNQVTEAFF; CDR3 DNA: TGCGCCAGCAGCTTGAACCAGGTCACCGAAGCTTTCTTT
J gene: TRBJ2-3; V gene: TRBV9; D gene: TRBD1; clone size: NA; CDR3 protein: CASRDRYTDTQYF; CDR3 DNA: TGTGCCAGCCGGGACAGGTACACAGATACGCAGTATTTT
J gene: TRBJ1-6; V gene: TRBV19; D gene: NA; clone size: NA; CDR3 protein: CASQPRSSYNSPLHF; CDR3 DNA: TGTGCCAGTCAGCCGCGGAGCTCCTATAATTCACCCCTCCACTTT
J gene: TRBJ2-7; V gene: TRBV4-2; D gene: NA; clone size: NA; CDR3 protein: CASSQDADLYEQYF; CDR3 DNA: TGTGCCAGCAGCCAAGATGCAGATCTCTACGAGCAGTACTTC
J gene: TRBJ1-1; V gene: TRBV7-9; D gene: TRBD1; clone size: NA; CDR3 protein: CASTRQGNTEAFF; CDR3 DNA: TGTGCCAGCACCAGACAGGGGAACACTGAAGCTTTCTTT
J gene: TRBJ1-1; V gene: TRBV13; D gene: NA; clone size: NA; CDR3 protein: CASSLTERGSDTEAFF; CDR3 DNA: TGTGCCAGCAGCTTAACGGAGAGGGGGTCGGACACTGAAGCTTTCTTT
J gene: TRBJ2-2; V gene: TRBV27; D gene: NA; clone size: NA; CDR3 protein: CASSSPSNIPSGELFF; CDR3 DNA: TGTGCCAGCAGTTCCCCCTCCAACATCCCTTCCGGGGAGCTGTTTTTT
J gene: TRBJ2-5; V gene: TRBV7-2; D gene: TRBD2; clone size: NA; CDR3 protein: CASSHERGGLSEETQYF; CDR3 DNA: TGTGCCAGCAGCCACGAGCGGGGGGGCCTTTCGGAAGAGACCCAGTACTTC
J gene: TRBJ1-5; V gene: TRBV5-5; D gene: TRBD1; clone size: NA; CDR3 protein: CASSYTGGRGQPQHF; CDR3 DNA: TGTGCCAGCAGCTATACAGGGGGCAGGGGTCAGCCCCAGCATTTT
J gene: TRBJ1-2; V gene: TRBV9; D gene: NA; clone size: NA; CDR3 protein: CASSGRGYGYTF; CDR3 DNA: TGTGCCAGCAGCGGTAGGGGGTATGGCTACACCTTC
J gene: TRBJ1-4; V gene: TRBV19; D gene: NA; clone size: NA; CDR3 protein: CASSIDQTNEKLFF; CDR3 DNA: TGTGCCAGTAGTATAGATCAGACTAATGAAAAACTGTTTTTT
J gene: TRBJ1-6; V gene: TRBV7-2; D gene: NA; clone size: NA; CDR3 protein: CASSSTGMTTNSPLHF; CDR3 DNA: TGTGCCAGCAGCTCTACGGGGATGACTACTAATTCACCCCTCCACTTT
J gene: TRBJ2-7; V gene: TRBV11-2; D gene: TRBD1; clone size: NA; CDR3 protein: CASSTRTGGREQYF; CDR3 DNA: TGTGCCAGCAGCACCCGGACAGGGGGCCGGGAGCAGTACTTC